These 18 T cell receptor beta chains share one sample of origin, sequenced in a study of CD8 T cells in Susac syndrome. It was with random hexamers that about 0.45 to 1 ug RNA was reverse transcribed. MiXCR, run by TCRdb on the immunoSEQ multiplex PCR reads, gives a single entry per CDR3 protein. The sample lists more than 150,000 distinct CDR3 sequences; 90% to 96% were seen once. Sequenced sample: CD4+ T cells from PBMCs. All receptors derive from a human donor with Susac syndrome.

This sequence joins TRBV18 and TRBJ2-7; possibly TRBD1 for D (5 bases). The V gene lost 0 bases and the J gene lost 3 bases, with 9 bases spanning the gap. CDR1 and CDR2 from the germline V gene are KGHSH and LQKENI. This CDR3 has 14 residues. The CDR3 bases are TGTGCCAGCTCACCACCAGGGGCCCGCTACGAGCAGTACTTC. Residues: CASSPPGARYEQYF.

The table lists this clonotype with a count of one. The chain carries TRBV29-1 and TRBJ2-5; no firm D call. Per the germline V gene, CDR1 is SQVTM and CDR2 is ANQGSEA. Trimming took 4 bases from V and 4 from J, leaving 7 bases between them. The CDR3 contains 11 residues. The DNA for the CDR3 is TGCAGCGTTGTTGGTGGAGAGACCCAGTACTTC. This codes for CSVVGGETQYF.

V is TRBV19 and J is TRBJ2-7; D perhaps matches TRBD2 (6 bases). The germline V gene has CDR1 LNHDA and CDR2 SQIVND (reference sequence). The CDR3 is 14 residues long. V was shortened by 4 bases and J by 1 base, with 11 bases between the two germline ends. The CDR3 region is CASSSRRGSYEQYF. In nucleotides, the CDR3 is TGTGCCAGTAGTAGCCGGAGGGGTTCCTACGAGCAGTACTTC.

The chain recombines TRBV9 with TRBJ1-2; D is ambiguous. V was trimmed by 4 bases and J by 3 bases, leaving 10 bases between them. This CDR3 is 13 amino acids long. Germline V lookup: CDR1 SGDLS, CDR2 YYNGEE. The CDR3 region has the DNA TGTGCCAGCAGCCTCCGGGTCGACTATGGCTACACCTTC. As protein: CASSLRVDYGYTF.

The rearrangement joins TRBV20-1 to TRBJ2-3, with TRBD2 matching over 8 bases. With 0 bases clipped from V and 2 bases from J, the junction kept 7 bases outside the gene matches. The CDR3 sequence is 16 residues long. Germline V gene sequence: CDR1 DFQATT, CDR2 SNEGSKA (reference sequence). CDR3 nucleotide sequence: TGCAGTGCTAGAGATGCGAGCGGGAGCGCCACAGATACGCAGTATTTT. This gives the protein CSARDASGSATDTQYF.

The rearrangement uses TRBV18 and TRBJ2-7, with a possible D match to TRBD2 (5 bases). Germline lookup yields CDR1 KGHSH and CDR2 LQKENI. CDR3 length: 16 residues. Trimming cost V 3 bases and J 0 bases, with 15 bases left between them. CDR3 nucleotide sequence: TGTGCCAGCTCACCCCTTACGGGAACGGTCTCCTACGAGCAGTACTTC. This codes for CASSPLTGTVSYEQYF.

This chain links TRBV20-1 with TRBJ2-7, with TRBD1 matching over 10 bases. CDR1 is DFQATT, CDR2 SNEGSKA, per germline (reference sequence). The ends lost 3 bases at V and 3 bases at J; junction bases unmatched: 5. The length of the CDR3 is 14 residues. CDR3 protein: CSARGDRGYYEQYF. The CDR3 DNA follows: TGCAGTGCTAGGGGGGACAGGGGTTACTACGAGCAGTACTTC.

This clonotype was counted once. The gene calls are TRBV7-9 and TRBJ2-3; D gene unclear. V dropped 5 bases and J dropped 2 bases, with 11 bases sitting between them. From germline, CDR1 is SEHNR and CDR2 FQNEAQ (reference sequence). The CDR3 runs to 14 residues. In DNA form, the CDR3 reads TGTGCCAGCAGCCAACCTGAGTTCACAGATACGCAGTATTTT. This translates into CASSQPEFTDTQYF.

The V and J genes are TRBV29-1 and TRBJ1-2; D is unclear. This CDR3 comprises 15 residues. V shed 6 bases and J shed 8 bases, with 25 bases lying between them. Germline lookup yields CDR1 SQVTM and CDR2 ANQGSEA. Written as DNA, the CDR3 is TGCAGCGTGGGCCTTAACGGGCCAGCCCCGGGAGGCTACACCTTC. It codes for CSVGLNGPAPGGYTF.

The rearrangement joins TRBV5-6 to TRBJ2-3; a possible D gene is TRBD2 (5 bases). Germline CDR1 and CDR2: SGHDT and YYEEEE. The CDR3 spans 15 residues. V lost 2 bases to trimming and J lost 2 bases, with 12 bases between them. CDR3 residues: CASSFGLVPTDTQYF. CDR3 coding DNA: TGTGCCAGCAGCTTCGGACTTGTCCCCACAGATACGCAGTATTTT.

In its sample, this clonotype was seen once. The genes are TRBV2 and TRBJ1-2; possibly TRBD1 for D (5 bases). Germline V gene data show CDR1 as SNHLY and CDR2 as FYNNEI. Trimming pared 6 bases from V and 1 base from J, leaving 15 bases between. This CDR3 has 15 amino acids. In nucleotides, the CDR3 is TGTGCCAGCAGGGAGCAGGGACCCGATAACTATGGCTACACCTTC. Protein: CASREQGPDNYGYTF.

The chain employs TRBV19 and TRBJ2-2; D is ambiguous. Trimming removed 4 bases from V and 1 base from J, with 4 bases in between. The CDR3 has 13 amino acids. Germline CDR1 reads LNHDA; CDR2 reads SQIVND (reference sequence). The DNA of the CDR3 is TGTGCCAGTAGTACACAGAACACCGGGGAGCTGTTTTTT. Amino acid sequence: CASSTQNTGELFF.

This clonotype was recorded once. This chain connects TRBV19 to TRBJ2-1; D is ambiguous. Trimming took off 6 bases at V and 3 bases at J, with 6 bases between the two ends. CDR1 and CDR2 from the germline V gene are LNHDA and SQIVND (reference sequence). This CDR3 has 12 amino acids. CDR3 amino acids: CASRQNYNEQFF. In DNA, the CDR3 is TGTGCCAGTAGGCAAAACTACAATGAGCAGTTCTTC.

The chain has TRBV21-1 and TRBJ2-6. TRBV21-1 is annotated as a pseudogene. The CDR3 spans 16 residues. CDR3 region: CASSKAPGPGANVLTF. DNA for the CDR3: TGTGCCAGCAGCAAAGCCCCAGGGCCTGGGGCCAACGTCCTGACTTTC.

In DNA form, the CDR3 reads TGCAGTTCTGGGAGGCGGGTTAAGAGCTCCTACAATGAGCAGTTCTTC. It specifies CSSGRRVKSSYNEQFF. The rearrangement links TRBV20-1 to TRBJ2-1; TRBD2 might be the D (6 bases). This CDR3 has 16 amino acids. The V and J ends lost 8 bases and 0 bases respectively, with 20 bases between them. Germline V gene lookup returns CDR1 DFQATT and CDR2 SNEGSKA (reference sequence).

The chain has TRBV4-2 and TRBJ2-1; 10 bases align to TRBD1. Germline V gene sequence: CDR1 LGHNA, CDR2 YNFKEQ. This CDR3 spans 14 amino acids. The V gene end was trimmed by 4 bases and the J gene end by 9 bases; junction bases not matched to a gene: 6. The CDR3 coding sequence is TGTGCCAGCAGCCGAGAGACAGGGGGCAGTGAGCAGTTCTTC. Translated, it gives CASSRETGGSEQFF.

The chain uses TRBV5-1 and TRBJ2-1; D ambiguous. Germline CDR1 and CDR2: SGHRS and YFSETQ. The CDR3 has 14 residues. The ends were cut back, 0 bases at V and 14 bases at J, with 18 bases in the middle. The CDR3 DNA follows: TGCGCCAGCAGCTTGGCCGTGAGAGCCGCTTACGAGTTCTTC. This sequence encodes CASSLAVRAAYEFF.

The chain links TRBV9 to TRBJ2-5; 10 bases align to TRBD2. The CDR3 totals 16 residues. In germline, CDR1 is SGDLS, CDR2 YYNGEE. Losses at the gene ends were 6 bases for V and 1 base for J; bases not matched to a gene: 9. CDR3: CASTSGLAPSQETQYF. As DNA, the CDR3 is TGTGCCAGCACGTCGGGACTAGCGCCCTCCCAAGAGACCCAGTACTTC. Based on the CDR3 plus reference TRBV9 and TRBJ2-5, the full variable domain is DSGVTQTPKHLITATGQRVTLRCSPRSGDLSVYWYQQSLDQGLQFLIQYYNGEERAKGNILERFSAQQFPDLHSELNLSSLELGDSALYFCASTSGLAPSQETQYFGPGTRLLVL.